Shown below are 21 T cell receptor beta chains from a single sample sequenced in a study of beta chain features in type 1 diabetes. As every portion of the isolated RNA was reverse transcribed, the sequencing read expressed TCRB transcripts. The assay was immunoSEQ multiplex PCR, and TCRdb's table has in-frame clones only and misses some. The sample yields 600,000 or so clones, over 10% seen once. Broader study findings: There was a moderate but significant shortening of TCRB CDR3s in all four CD4+ subsets of Type 1 diabetes patients.

No antigen has been assigned to these receptors. Sample: naive CD4+ T cells from blood. These receptors originate from a man aged 25 to 40 with type 1 diabetes.

The J gene is TRBJ2-6, the V gene TRBV30; D not certain. CDR1 GTSNPN and CDR2 SVGIG come from the germline V gene (reference sequence). V was shortened by 3 bases and J by 0 bases, with 9 bases between the two germline ends. This CDR3 region has 15 residues. This chain's CDR3 is CAWSLRHSGANVLTF. CDR3 DNA: TGTGCCTGGAGCCTCAGGCACTCTGGGGCCAACGTCCTGACTTTC.

V and J are TRBV11-3 and TRBJ2-7, with 11 bases aligning to TRBD1. Germline lookup yields CDR1 SGHNT and CDR2 YENEEA. V shed 4 bases and J 0 bases; nucleotides not matched to a gene: 5. The CDR3 extends over 16 amino acids. CDR3 sequence reads: CASSWGGTGGSYEQYF. In DNA form, the CDR3 reads TGTGCCAGCAGCTGGGGTGGGACAGGGGGCTCCTACGAGCAGTACTTC.

The chain links TRBV7-2 to TRBJ2-3; 8 bases map to TRBD2. Trimming removed 8 bases from V and 5 bases from J; junction bases left unmatched: 3. The CDR3 runs 12 residues. Germline V gene sequence: CDR1 SGHTA, CDR2 FQGNSA. CDR3: CASEAGGDTQYF. CDR3 sequence (DNA): TGTGCCAGCGAGGCGGGGGGAGATACGCAGTATTTT.

This clone was counted a few times. This chain uses TRBV4-3 with TRBJ2-3, with 7 bases matching TRBD2. Germline CDR1 is LGHNA and CDR2 is YSLEER. There are 16 residues in the CDR3. V shed 4 bases and J 5 bases; nucleotides not matched to a gene: 12. The CDR3, as DNA: TGCGCCAGCAGCCCAAGCCCCAAGCGGGGATTAGATACGCAGTATTTT. It yields the protein CASSPSPKRGLDTQYF.

V gene TRBV30 combines with J gene TRBJ2-1; 7 bases are a match to TRBD1. V was clipped by 4 bases and J by 5 bases; unmatched bases: 2. Germline V gene lookup returns CDR1 GTSNPN and CDR2 SVGIG (reference sequence). The CDR3 extends over 12 amino acids. The CDR3 sequence: CAWNGQDNEQFF. As DNA, the CDR3 is TGTGCCTGGAACGGACAGGACAATGAGCAGTTCTTC.

This chain joins TRBV15 and TRBJ2-3; D call uncertain. The V gene's germline CDR1 is LNHNV and CDR2 YYDKDF (reference sequence). V lost 1 base, J lost 0 bases, and 8 bases lay in between. CDR3 length: 15 amino acids. The chain's CDR3 is CATSRALGSTDTQYF. The CDR3 nucleotides read TGTGCCACCAGCAGAGCCCTCGGGAGCACAGATACGCAGTATTTT.

There are a few counts of this clone. This chain connects TRBV10-3 to TRBJ2-3, with 10 bases lining up with TRBD1. The CDR3 loop spans 16 amino acids. The V segment lost 4 bases and the J segment 5 bases; nucleotides outside the gene matches: 9. The germline V gene has CDR1 ENHRY and CDR2 SYGVKD. The CDR3 DNA sequence: TGTGCCATCAGTGGGGACAGGGGCCTAGGAGGAGATACGCAGTATTTT. Amino acids: CAISGDRGLGGDTQYF.

This clone appeared a few times. The same CDR3 also results from other DNA sequences found in this sample. The genes are TRBV18 and TRBJ2-2; D not certain. V was pared by 2 bases and J by 2 bases, with 6 bases between. From germline, CDR1 is KGHSH and CDR2 LQKENI. The CDR3 consists of 14 residues. DNA of the CDR3: TGTGCCAGCTCACCAACAGCTAACACCGGGGAGCTGTTTTTT. Translation gives CASSPTANTGELFF. Looking up the rest from reference TRBV18 and TRBJ2-2 gives the full variable domain: NAGVMQNPRHLVRRRGQEARLRCSPMKGHSHVYWYRQLPEEGLKFMVYLQKENIIDESGMPKERFSAEFPKEGPSILRIQQVVRGDSAAYFCASSPTANTGELFFGEGSRLTVL.

This clone was counted only a few times. The CDR3, as DNA: TGTGCCAGCAGCCCAAGGACAGGGGATAGTAACTATGGCTACACCTTC. It translates to CASSPRTGDSNYGYTF. The chain has TRBV7-2 and TRBJ1-2; TRBD1 matches at 9 bases. Germline assignment: CDR1 SGHTA and CDR2 FQGNSA. J lost 1 base, V lost 5 bases, and 8 bases had no gene match. This CDR3 comprises 16 residues.

Only a few counts were recorded for this clone. This chain connects TRBV28 to TRBJ1-2; D is unresolved. V lost 4 bases to trimming and J lost 4 bases, with 7 bases between them. The CDR3 totals 12 residues. The V gene's germline CDR1 is MDHEN and CDR2 SYDVKM. CDR3 in DNA: TGTGCCAGCAGTTCCCCCGCCTATGGCTACACCTTC. It specifies CASSSPAYGYTF.

V and J are TRBV6-5 and TRBJ1-5; 7 bases line up with TRBD1. V gave up 5 bases and J gave up 5 bases; unmatched junction bases: 6. Per germline, CDR1 MNHEY and CDR2 SVGAGI. This CDR3 contains 14 residues. CDR3 in amino acids: CASSPQGRYQPQHF. CDR3 nucleotides: TGTGCCAGCAGTCCACAGGGGAGGTATCAGCCCCAGCATTTT.

This chain links TRBV27 with TRBJ1-5; D not certain. The CDR3 contains 15 residues. Germline V gene lookup returns CDR1 MNHEY and CDR2 SMNVEV (reference sequence). V was pared by 4 bases and J by 0 bases, with 10 bases between. The CDR3 nucleotides read TGTGCCAGCAGTTCCTTGACTGCTAGCAATCAGCCCCAGCATTTT. Translated, it gives CASSSLTASNQPQHF.

This chain connects TRBV6-1 to TRBJ2-3; D might be TRBD1 (5 bases). Trimming took 10 bases from V and 4 from J, leaving 12 bases between them. The V gene's germline CDR1 is MNHNS and CDR2 SASEGT. The CDR3 sequence is 12 residues long. CDR3 DNA sequence: TGTGCCACCACGCAGGGATCAGATACGCAGTATTTT. Translated: CATTQGSDTQYF.

The chain joins TRBV11-3 to TRBJ2-3, with D hard to call. The V gene lost 5 bases and the J gene lost 0 bases, with 15 bases spanning the gap. Germline V gives CDR1 SGHNT, CDR2 YENEEA. The CDR3 has 16 residues. The DNA of the CDR3 is TGTGCCAGCAGCCTAAGGTGGACCGAGAGCACAGATACGCAGTATTTT. It encodes CASSLRWTESTDTQYF.

This clone showed up just a few times. The V call is TRBV7-2, the J call TRBJ2-1; 9 nucleotides match TRBD1. CDR3 length equals 14 residues. Germline V lookup: CDR1 SGHTA, CDR2 FQGNSA. J gave up 6 bases and V 6 bases, and 6 bases lay outside the gene matches. The CDR3 sequence is CASSLDRGGNEQFF. The CDR3 region has the DNA TGTGCCAGCAGTCTGGACAGGGGTGGCAATGAGCAGTTCTTC.

Notes on this clone: Other DNA sequences in the same sample also yield this CDR3. CDR3 amino acids: CASSLVGGNQPQHF. Written as DNA, the CDR3 is TGCGCCAGCAGCTTGGTGGGCGGGAATCAGCCCCAGCATTTT. This chain joins TRBV5-1 and TRBJ1-5; D is unclear. From germline, CDR1 is SGHRS and CDR2 YFSETQ. This CDR3 is 14 amino acids long. V lost 0 bases and J lost 4, with 8 bases in between. Full variable domain (outside the CDR3, taken from reference TRBV5-1 and TRBJ1-5): KAGVTQTPRYLIKTRGQQVTLSCSPISGHRSVSWYQQTPGQGLQFLFEYFSETQRNKGNFPGRFSGRQFSNSRSEMNVSTLELGDSALYLCASSLVGGNQPQHFGDGTRLSIL.

The V gene is TRBV5-4, the J gene TRBJ2-5; 7 bases line up with TRBD1. The V gene end was trimmed by 7 bases and the J gene end by 5 bases; junction bases not matched to a gene: 17. Germline V lookup: CDR1 SGHNT, CDR2 YYREEE (reference sequence). The CDR3 extends over 16 amino acids. The CDR3 region is CASGRQGGTQYETQYF. CDR3 DNA sequence: TGTGCCAGCGGCCGACAGGGTGGGACACAGTATGAGACCCAGTACTTC.

The chain recombines TRBV7-2 with TRBJ1-1, with a weak D call TRBD1 (6 bases). Germline lookup yields CDR1 SGHTA and CDR2 FQGNSA. Trimming cost V 1 base and J 5 bases, with 11 bases left between them. CDR3 length: 14 residues. The CDR3: CASSLDRGRTEAFF. CDR3 nucleotide sequence: TGTGCCAGCAGCTTAGATAGGGGGAGAACTGAAGCTTTCTTT.

This clone was seen only a few times. The chain uses TRBV29-1 and TRBJ2-7, with 10 bases matching TRBD1. CDR1 SQVTM and CDR2 ANQGSEA come from the germline V gene. V lost 4 bases, J lost 1 base, and 10 bases stayed unmatched. This CDR3 contains 16 residues. The DNA for the CDR3 is TGCAGCGTTGGTGGAGGTGCGGGACAGGGGTCCTACGAGCAGTACTTC. Protein sequence: CSVGGGAGQGSYEQYF.

This clone was picked up a small number of times. The chain couples TRBV18 to TRBJ2-7; D is unresolved. Germline CDR1 and CDR2: KGHSH and LQKENI. The CDR3 runs 14 residues. V was cut by 2 bases and J by 2 bases, with 10 bases left in between. The CDR3 DNA reads as TGTGCCAGCTCACCAGGGCAGCAGACCTACGAGCAGTACTTC. Translating gives CASSPGQQTYEQYF. Using reference TRBV18 and TRBJ2-7 for the parts outside the CDR3, the full variable domain is NAGVMQNPRHLVRRRGQEARLRCSPMKGHSHVYWYRQLPEEGLKFMVYLQKENIIDESGMPKERFSAEFPKEGPSILRIQQVVRGDSAAYFCASSPGQQTYEQYFGPGTRLTVT.

V gene TRBV18 combines with J gene TRBJ2-7; D is undetermined. Germline CDR1 KGHSH, CDR2 LQKENI. V was trimmed by 1 base and J by 0 bases, leaving 13 bases between them. The CDR3 consists of 16 residues. The CDR3 reads CASSPRGSSSSYEQYF. DNA of the CDR3: TGTGCCAGCTCACCACGGGGTAGCTCAAGCTCCTACGAGCAGTACTTC.